This T cell receptor beta chain was found in a study of T cell responses to AZD1222 COVID-19 vaccine. Sequencing was performed with immunoSEQ multiplex PCR; in TCRdb, only in-frame clones are kept and a portion is missing. This sample has tens of thousands of clones, with approximately 90% found just once. Trimming left V 4 bases short and J 0 bases short, with 9 bases between. Germline lookup yields CDR1 ENHRY and CDR2 SYGVKD. The CDR3 totals 14 residues. The V gene is TRBV10-3, the J gene TRBJ1-1; D is uncertain. The receptor's source is an adult who received the AZD1222 COVID-19 vaccine. Sequenced here: peripheral blood, sampled 28 days after the second AZD1222 dose. The CDR3, as DNA: TGTGCCATCAGTGGCCCGGGGATGAACACTGAAGCTTTCTTT. As protein: CAISGPGMNTEAFF.